A selection of T cell receptor beta chains follows, all from one sample in a study of blood T cells in healthy people across ages. TCRdb independently ran MiXCR on the 5' RACE reads; one entry per CDR3 protein. The sample has hundreds of thousands of distinct CDR3 sequences; about three fifths are singletons. Sequenced: blood. The receptors derive from a man aged 25 to 40 in good health. Both conserved end residues are part of each CDR3. D genes are given only for firm matches. Clone size is given for some rows only: seen once, a few or many times, or a class if the clone is expanded.

abundance	j_gene	v_gene	d_gene	CDR3aa	CDR3nt
.	TRBJ2-2	TRBV7-7	TRBD2	CACGSGNGGELFF	TGTGCTTGCGGTAGCGGGAATGGCGGGGAGCTGTTTTTT
.	TRBJ1-6	TRBV5-8	.	CASSLDAAGGPPLHF	TGTGCCAGCAGCTTGGACGCCGCAGGTGGCCCACCCCTCCACTTT
.	TRBJ2-5	TRBV18	.	CASSPPGRQKTQYF	TGTGCCAGCTCACCACCGGGTAGGCAGAAGACCCAGTACTTC
few	TRBJ2-7	TRBV10-3	.	CAIAAGRYNEQYF	TGTGCCATTGCAGCGGGTCGCTACAATGAGCAGTACTTC
.	TRBJ1-1	TRBV10-3	TRBD1	CAISERQGGEAFF	TGTGCCATCAGTGAGCGACAGGGGGGTGAAGCTTTCTTT
.	TRBJ2-1	TRBV30	TRBD2	CAWSRGAYNEQFF	TGTGCCTGGAGTCGGGGGGCCTACAATGAGCAGTTCTTC
.	TRBJ2-1	TRBV3-1	.	CASSPGPRKYNEQFF	TGTGCCAGCAGCCCGGGGCCCCGGAAGTACAATGAGCAGTTCTTC
.	TRBJ2-3	TRBV20-1	TRBD2	CSAKLAGVSDTQYF	TGCAGTGCGAAACTAGCGGGAGTTTCAGATACGCAGTATTTT
.	TRBJ2-7	TRBV20-1	.	CSARSQQGNLYEQYF	TGCAGTGCTAGGAGCCAGCAGGGAAACCTCTACGAGCAGTACTTC
.	TRBJ2-5	TRBV28	TRBD2	CASMGGLAGEETQYF	TGTGCCAGCATGGGCGGGCTAGCGGGAGAAGAGACCCAGTACTTC
once	TRBJ2-5	TRBV4-1	.	CASSQEGRTQETQYF	TGCGCCAGCAGCCAAGAGGGACGTACCCAAGAGACCCAGTACTTC
.	TRBJ2-3	TRBV7-9	.	CASSLAVGGPSTDTQYF	TGTGCCAGCAGCTTAGCGGTCGGGGGCCCTAGCACAGATACGCAGTATTTT
.	TRBJ2-3	TRBV20-1	TRBD2	CSARGLTSGVTDTQYF	TGCAGTGCTAGAGGGCTGACTAGCGGGGTTACAGATACGCAGTATTTT
.	TRBJ2-4	TRBV5-6	.	CASSFSGGGDIQYF	TGTGCCAGCAGCTTTTCAGGGGGGGGAGACATTCAGTACTTC
.	TRBJ1-5	TRBV20-1	TRBD1	CSAKDRDRSSQPQHF	TGCAGTGCTAAAGACAGGGATCGAAGCAGTCAGCCCCAGCATTTT
.	TRBJ2-3	TRBV5-1	.	CASSLEKKTDTQYF	TGCGCCAGCAGCTTGGAGAAGAAAACAGATACGCAGTATTTT
.	TRBJ1-2	TRBV15	.	CATSRDLTPLADHNYGYTF	TGTGCCACCAGCAGAGATTTAACGCCTTTGGCAGATCATAACTATGGCTACACCTTC
once	TRBJ2-1	TRBV4-3	TRBD1	CASSQRGPGYEQFF	TGCGCCAGCAGCCAAAGGGGGCCGGGGTATGAGCAGTTCTTC
few	TRBJ2-4	TRBV4-2	.	CASSQVQALNIQYF	TGTGCCAGCAGCCAGGTACAGGCATTAAACATTCAGTACTTC
few	TRBJ2-6	TRBV7-9	TRBD2	CASSLRGGPTGANVLTF	TGTGCCAGCAGCTTACGGGGGGGTCCGACTGGGGCCAACGTCCTGACTTTC